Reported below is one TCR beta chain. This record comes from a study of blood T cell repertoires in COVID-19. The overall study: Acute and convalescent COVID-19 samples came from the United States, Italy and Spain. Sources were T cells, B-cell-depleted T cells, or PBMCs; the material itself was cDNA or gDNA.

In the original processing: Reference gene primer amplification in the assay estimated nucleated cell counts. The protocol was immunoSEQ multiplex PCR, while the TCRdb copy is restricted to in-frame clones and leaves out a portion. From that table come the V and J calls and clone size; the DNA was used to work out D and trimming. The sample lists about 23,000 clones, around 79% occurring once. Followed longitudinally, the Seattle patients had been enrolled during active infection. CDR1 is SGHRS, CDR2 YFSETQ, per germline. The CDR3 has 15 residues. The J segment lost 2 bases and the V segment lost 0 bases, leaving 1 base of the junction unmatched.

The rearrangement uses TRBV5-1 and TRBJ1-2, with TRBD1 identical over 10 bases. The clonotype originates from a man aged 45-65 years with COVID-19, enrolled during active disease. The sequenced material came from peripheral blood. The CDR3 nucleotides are TGCGCCAGCAGCTTGGGACAGGGGGCGAACTATGGCTACACCTTC. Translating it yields CASSLGQGANYGYTF.